This entry lists 32 T cell receptor beta chains sequenced from one sample in a study of cytomegalovirus exposure and HLA in healthy donors. 60 Vbeta and 13 Jbeta primers were used in PCR. Clones were sequenced by immunoSEQ multiplex PCR, and TCRdb holds only the in-frame ones, with some missing. This table has about 220,000 clones, 82% appearing once. The sequenced sample was PBMCs. These receptors were collected from a man aged 40-50 years in good health and CMV-seropositive.

CDR3 DNA: TGTGCCAGCAGCTTAGACAGGGACACTGAAGCTTTCTTT. Its protein product is CASSLDRDTEAFF. The rearrangement links TRBV7-3 to TRBJ1-1; 7 bases are a match to TRBD1. The germline V gene encodes CDR1 SGHTA and CDR2 FQGTGA. This CDR3 comprises 13 residues. V was pared by 2 bases and J by 3 bases, with 0 bases of the junction left unmatched.

The rearrangement uses TRBV30 and TRBJ2-3; 12 bases line up with TRBD2. Germline CDR1 GTSNPN, CDR2 SVGIG (reference sequence). This CDR3 comprises 16 residues. V lost 1 base and J lost 5; bases outside the gene matches: 7. CDR3 sequence: CAWSGETSGRGDTQYF. The CDR3 region has the DNA TGTGCCTGGAGTGGGGAGACTAGCGGGAGAGGAGATACGCAGTATTTT.

The chain combines TRBV10-2 with TRBJ2-1; tentatively, D is TRBD2 (6 bases). Germline lookup yields CDR1 WSHSY and CDR2 SAAADI. This CDR3 region has 15 residues. The ends were cut back, 7 bases at V and 3 bases at J, with 16 bases in the middle. CDR3 region: CASTKSGVSYNEQFF. For the CDR3, the DNA is TGCGCCAGCACCAAGTCGGGGGTCAGCTACAATGAGCAGTTCTTC.

The chain recombines TRBV27 with TRBJ1-5; no firm D call. The germline V gene has CDR1 MNHEY and CDR2 SMNVEV (reference sequence). The CDR3 has 12 amino acids. V gave up 4 bases and J gave up 5 bases, with 6 bases separating them. The CDR3 reads CASSYRDQPQHF. In nucleotides, the CDR3 is TGTGCCAGCAGTTACCGCGATCAGCCCCAGCATTTT.

The gene calls are TRBV5-1 and TRBJ2-4, with 7 bases fitting TRBD1. Germline trimming cut 0 bases from V and 4 bases from J; bases unmatched to any gene: 7. This CDR3 contains 16 residues. Germline V gene data show CDR1 as SGHRS and CDR2 as YFSETQ. In nucleotides, the CDR3 is TGCGCCAGCAGCTTGGCCGGGGACAGTGGGAAAAACATTCAGTACTTC. Translating gives CASSLAGDSGKNIQYF.

V is TRBV2 and J is TRBJ2-7; 8 nucleotides align to TRBD2. With V trimmed by 6 bases and J by 10 bases, 11 bases remained unmatched. This CDR3 is built from 13 residues. CDR1 is SNHLY, CDR2 FYNNEI, per germline. CDR3 amino acids: CASSPLAVWAQYV. The CDR3 DNA reads as TGTGCCAGCAGCCCACTAGCGGTATGGGCACAGTACGTC.

The rearrangement uses TRBV5-4 and TRBJ1-4, with 7 positions matching TRBD1. The CDR3 has 15 amino acids. J lost 0 bases, V lost 5 bases, and 4 bases had no gene match. CDR1 is SGHNT and CDR2 is YYREEE in the germline V gene (reference sequence). CDR3 residues: CASRDQGATNEKLFF. The CDR3 DNA sequence: TGTGCCAGCAGGGACCAGGGGGCAACTAATGAAAAACTGTTTTTT.

In this sample, this clone turned up once. The chain uses TRBV6-5 and TRBJ2-1, with D perhaps matching TRBD2 (6 bases). This CDR3 region has 15 residues. The germline V gene encodes CDR1 MNHEY and CDR2 SVGAGI. Trimming shortened V by 6 bases and J by 3 bases, and 15 bases separated the two germline ends. The CDR3: CASRPTSTNYNEQFF. The CDR3 DNA follows: TGTGCCAGCAGGCCTACTAGCACCAACTACAATGAGCAGTTCTTC.

This rearrangement joins TRBV6-1 to TRBJ2-7; D perhaps matches TRBD2 (6 bases). The ends were cut back, 10 bases at V and 4 bases at J, with 17 bases in the middle. Germline V gene data show CDR1 as MNHNS and CDR2 as SASEGT. CDR3 length: 13 residues. The CDR3 reads CATTARGTYEQYV. The CDR3 nucleotides read TGTGCCACGACCGCCCGCGGGACTTACGAGCAGTACGTC.

The chain joins TRBV5-1 to TRBJ2-7, with D tentatively TRBD1 (5 bases). Trimming left V 0 bases short and J 0 bases short, with 10 bases between. Germline lookup yields CDR1 SGHRS and CDR2 YFSETQ. The CDR3 has 15 residues. Written as DNA, the CDR3 is TGCGCCAGCAGCTTGGGGCAGGGCCCCTCCTACGAGCAGTACTTC. Translation gives CASSLGQGPSYEQYF.

The genes are TRBV6-1 and TRBJ2-3, with 7 bases identical to TRBD2. With V trimmed by 2 bases and J by 0 bases, 2 bases remained unmatched. The germline V gene encodes CDR1 MNHNS and CDR2 SASEGT. The CDR3 length is 15 residues. CDR3 loop: CASSELAASTDTQYF. The CDR3 DNA reads as TGTGCCAGCAGTGAACTAGCGGCAAGCACAGATACGCAGTATTTT.

The rearrangement uses TRBV7-8 and TRBJ2-3, with a weak D call TRBD1 (6 bases). CDR1 is SGHVS and CDR2 is FQNEAQ in the germline V gene. V shed 5 bases and J shed 1 base, with 16 bases lying between them. This CDR3 comprises 16 residues. Here the CDR3 DNA reads TGTGCCAGCAGCCTGGTCCTGACAGGCGGCACAGATACGCAGTATTTT. Its protein is CASSLVLTGGTDTQYF.

This chain connects TRBV27 to TRBJ1-2; perhaps TRBD1 as D (6 bases). Trimming took off 5 bases at V and 7 bases at J, with 11 bases between the two ends. Germline assignment: CDR1 MNHEY and CDR2 SMNVEV (reference sequence). This CDR3 has 12 amino acids. This chain's CDR3 is CASSLRGAGYTF. The CDR3, as DNA: TGTGCCAGCAGTCTCAGGGGTGCTGGCTACACCTTC.

The chain joins TRBV7-8 to TRBJ2-7, with D maybe TRBD2 (5 bases). Germline CDR1 is SGHVS and CDR2 is FQNEAQ. V shed 5 bases and J shed 6 bases, with 23 bases lying between them. This CDR3 contains 16 residues. CDR3 nucleotide sequence: TGTGCCAGCAGCCTAATTGCGCGAGGAGGATATGCCGAGCAGTACTTC. Translating it yields CASSLIARGGYAEQYF.

V usage is TRBV2 and J usage is TRBJ2-7; 8 bases are a match to TRBD1. The CDR3 has 15 residues. In germline, CDR1 is SNHLY, CDR2 FYNNEI. The V gene end was trimmed by 0 bases and the J gene end by 6 bases; junction bases not matched to a gene: 7. The CDR3 coding sequence is TGTGCCAGCAGTGAAGCGGACAGGGTCTTAATCGAGCAGTACTTC. It yields the protein CASSEADRVLIEQYF. Combining the CDR3 with reference TRBV2 and TRBJ2-7 gives the whole variable domain EPEVTQTPSHQVTQMGQEVILRCVPISNHLYFYWYRQILGQKVEFLVSFYNNEISEKSEIFDDQFSVERPDGSNFTLKIRSTKLEDSAMYFCASSEADRVLIEQYFGPGTRLTVT.

This chain connects TRBV7-9 to TRBJ2-2; possible D gene TRBD1, 6 bases. This CDR3 is built from 15 residues. Germline assignment: CDR1 SEHNR and CDR2 FQNEAQ (reference sequence). Trimming pared 5 bases from V and 4 bases from J, leaving 14 bases between. For the CDR3, the DNA is TGTGCCAGCAGCCCGACAGACAGGTCCACCGGGGAGCTGTTTTTT. This encodes CASSPTDRSTGELFF. Full variable domain (outside the CDR3, taken from reference TRBV7-9 and TRBJ2-2): DTGVSQNPRHKITKRGQNVTFRCDPISEHNRLYWYRQTLGQGPEFLTYFQNEAQLEKSRLLSDRFSAERPKGSFSTLEIQRTEQGDSAMYLCASSPTDRSTGELFFGEGSRLTVL.

The V and J genes are TRBV7-9 and TRBJ2-3; 11 positions match TRBD1. With 2 bases clipped from V and 0 bases from J, the junction kept 4 bases outside the gene matches. The CDR3 runs 17 residues. CDR1 and CDR2 from the germline V gene are SEHNR and FQNEAQ (reference sequence). CDR3 nucleotides: TGTGCCAGCAGCTTACGGACAGGGGGCGCGAGCACAGATACGCAGTATTTT. As protein: CASSLRTGGASTDTQYF.

This clone was seen a handful of times. The gene calls are TRBV29-1 and TRBJ1-1; 7 bases match TRBD1. With V trimmed by 7 bases and J by 1 base, 6 bases remained unmatched. Germline-derived CDR1 and CDR2 are SQVTM and ANQGSEA. This CDR3 is built from 13 residues. The CDR3 DNA reads as TGCAGCGCTGACAGGGCCTCGAACACTGAAGCTTTCTTT. Protein product: CSADRASNTEAFF.

The rearrangement joins TRBV6-5 to TRBJ1-2, with D perhaps matching TRBD1 (5 bases). V shed 2 bases and J shed 0 bases, with 7 bases lying between them. The CDR3 is 14 amino acids. Germline V CDR1 and CDR2: MNHEY, SVGAGI. CDR3 sequence reads: CASSYGTSNYGYTF. The CDR3 DNA is TGTGCCAGCAGTTACGGGACTTCTAACTATGGCTACACCTTC.

The V call is TRBV2, the J call TRBJ1-6; TRBD1 aligns across 10 bases. With V trimmed by 4 bases and J by 10 bases, 7 bases remained unmatched. The CDR3 spans 15 residues. Germline assignment: CDR1 SNHLY and CDR2 FYNNEI. CDR3 region: CASSGSGTGDSPLHF. As DNA, the CDR3 is TGTGCCAGCAGTGGATCCGGGACAGGGGACTCACCCCTCCACTTT.

This clone was observed a handful of times. This chain joins TRBV18 and TRBJ2-1; D is unresolved. This CDR3 has 18 residues. V lost 1 base, J lost 0 bases, and 16 bases lay in between. Germline CDR1 is KGHSH and CDR2 is LQKENI. CDR3 coding DNA: TGTGCCAGCTCACCACTCTCTTCCCCTCCCAGCTCCTACAATGAGCAGTTCTTC. Protein product: CASSPLSSPPSSYNEQFF.

The V and J genes are TRBV4-1 and TRBJ1-1, with 8 bases matching TRBD1. The junction had 13 bases not matched to a gene; V was cut back by 4 bases and J by 6 bases. Germline V gives CDR1 MGHRA, CDR2 YSYEKL. The CDR3 is 16 residues long. This chain's CDR3 is CASSRRGAGGRSEAFF. CDR3 coding DNA: TGCGCCAGCAGCCGACGGGGTGCAGGGGGCAGGTCTGAAGCTTTCTTT.

The CDR3 DNA sequence: TGTGCCAGCAGGGCCTCGACAGGGAGAGTAGATGGCTACACCTTC. Amino acids: CASRASTGRVDGYTF. The V call is TRBV25-1, the J call TRBJ1-2; 7 bases map to TRBD1. This CDR3 has 15 residues. V trimming: 6 bases; J trimming: 6 bases; junction bases outside the gene matches: 13. Per germline, CDR1 MGHDK and CDR2 SYGVNS.

This sequence joins TRBV2 and TRBJ1-1; D gene uncertain. CDR1 is SNHLY, CDR2 FYNNEI, per germline. CDR3 length equals 15 residues. V lost 6 bases and J 0 bases, leaving 14 bases between the germline ends. The CDR3 here is CASRSRVLLNTEAFF. Written as DNA, the CDR3 is TGTGCCAGCAGGAGCCGGGTTCTCCTGAACACTGAAGCTTTCTTT.

This sequence joins TRBV9 and TRBJ2-1; D is unclear. The V end lost 1 base, the J end lost 5 bases, and 13 bases lay between the germline ends. Looked up from germline, CDR1 is SGDLS and CDR2 is YYNGEE. The CDR3 contains 15 residues. CDR3 residues: CASSVKWAGHNEQFF. DNA of the CDR3: TGTGCCAGCAGCGTAAAGTGGGCCGGTCACAATGAGCAGTTCTTC.

This chain joins TRBV7-9 and TRBJ2-6; perhaps TRBD2 as D (6 bases). There are 18 residues in the CDR3. Per germline, CDR1 SEHNR and CDR2 FQNEAQ (reference sequence). Trimming took off 6 bases at V and 0 bases at J, with 18 bases between the two ends. The CDR3 here is CASRSPGLRSSGANVLTF. The CDR3 DNA reads as TGTGCCAGCAGATCTCCGGGACTTAGGTCCTCTGGGGCCAACGTCCTGACTTTC.

The chain combines TRBV6-6 with TRBJ2-7; D remains ambiguous. The CDR3 loop spans 13 amino acids. In germline, CDR1 is MNHNY, CDR2 SVGAGI (reference sequence). Trimming shortened V by 4 bases and J by 6 bases, and 13 bases separated the two germline ends. The CDR3 DNA is TGTGCCAGCAGTTTTGGGCTGTTGGGCGAGCAGTACGTC. Translated, it gives CASSFGLLGEQYV.

The chain joins TRBV5-6 to TRBJ1-5; no reliable D call. Germline CDR1 and CDR2: SGHDT and YYEEEE. CDR3 length: 14 amino acids. V dropped 1 base and J dropped 5 bases, with 10 bases sitting between them. CDR3 coding DNA: TGTGCCAGCAGCTTGCGGGAAAGGGATCAGCCCCAGCATTTT. Its translation: CASSLRERDQPQHF.

For the CDR3, the DNA is TGTGCCATCAGCCGACAGACCCCCTACAATGAGCAGTTCTTC. Its translation is CAISRQTPYNEQFF. V and J are TRBV10-3 and TRBJ2-1, with D possibly TRBD1 on 5 matching bases. CDR3 length: 14 residues. CDR1 and CDR2 (germline): ENHRY, SYGVKD. V lost 6 bases, J lost 2 bases, and 11 bases lay in between.

CDR3 amino acids: CASGTGSYGYTF. The CDR3 DNA reads as TGTGCCAGTGGGACCGGGAGCTATGGCTACACCTTC. This sequence joins TRBV6-1 and TRBJ1-2, with D possibly matching TRBD1 (5 bases). V was trimmed by 9 bases and J by 4 bases, leaving 12 bases between them. This CDR3 spans 12 amino acids. The germline CDR1 and CDR2 sequences are MNHNS and SASEGT.

The rearrangement uses TRBV10-1 and TRBJ1-1; no definite D call. V was cut by 5 bases and J by 2 bases, with 9 bases left in between. CDR1 WNHNN and CDR2 SYGVQD come from the germline V gene (reference sequence). CDR3 length: 13 residues. In nucleotides, the CDR3 is TGCGCCAGCAGTCCCCGAGGAAACACTGAAGCTTTCTTT. This gives the protein CASSPRGNTEAFF.

This clone was observed a single time. The chain joins TRBV10-3 to TRBJ1-5; 9 bases line up with TRBD1. Trimming took 6 bases from V and 5 from J; bases not matched to a gene: 5. The CDR3 is 14 amino acids. Germline CDR1 ENHRY, CDR2 SYGVKD. The DNA for the CDR3 is TGTGCCATCAGGAAACAGGGGGCTGATCAGCCCCAGCATTTT. It codes for CAIRKQGADQPQHF.